These T cell receptor beta chains were read from a single sample in a study of shared clonotypes between healthy human individuals. TCRdb's copy holds only in-frame clones and misses some; the assay was immunoSEQ multiplex PCR. Of around 300,000 clones listed, roughly 84% were seen once; the top ten hold under 20%. The sample was memory CD8+ T cells sorted from blood. The receptors come from a man younger than 30 in good health. CDR3s include the opening cysteine and the closing phenylalanine or tryptophan. D genes are given only for firm matches. Part of the rows lack a size; the others show once, few, many or a class for expanded clones.

v_gene	j_gene	abundance	d_gene	CDR3nt	CDR3aa
TRBV30	TRBJ2-7	-	-	TGTGCCTGGAGTGTTGGGGCAGGTGGTGCCTACGAGCAGTACTTC	CAWSVGAGGAYEQYF
TRBV6-6	TRBJ1-5	many	-	TGTGCCAGCAGTTACACGGGGGAAGGCAATCAGCCCCAGCATTTT	CASSYTGEGNQPQHF
TRBV4-1	TRBJ2-7	-	TRBD2	TGCGCCAGCAGCCAAGGGGCGGGGGGCGGATACGAGCAGTACTTC	CASSQGAGGGYEQYF
TRBV2	TRBJ1-1	-	TRBD1	TGTGCCAGCAGTGGCGCGTACGACAGGGGCACGAACACTGAAGCTTTCTTT	CASSGAYDRGTNTEAFF
TRBV15	TRBJ1-1	-	-	TGTGCCACCAGCAGCCAGTTAGGAAACGCTTTCTTT	CATSSQLGNAFF
TRBV11-1	TRBJ1-1	-	-	TGTGCCAGCAGCTTCCGGGAGGACACTGAAGCTTTCTTT	CASSFREDTEAFF
TRBV28	TRBJ2-2	-	-	TGTGCCAGCAGCCCGACAACGGGCACCGGGGAGCTGTTTTTT	CASSPTTGTGELFF
TRBV30	TRBJ1-2	-	-	TGTGCCTGGACCGGGAAGGATGGCTACACCTTC	CAWTGKDGYTF
TRBV4-1	TRBJ2-1	once	-	TGCGCCAGCAGCCAGGTGAATGAGCAGTTCTTC	CASSQVNEQFF
TRBV7-8	TRBJ2-7	-	TRBD2	TGTGCCAGCAGCCCTGCTCTAGCGGGAGTCTCCTACGAGCAGTACTTC	CASSPALAGVSYEQYF
TRBV28	TRBJ2-7	once	-	TGTGCCAGCAGCCTCGACCCAGACCCCTACGAGCAGTACTTC	CASSLDPDPYEQYF
TRBV12-2	TRBJ1-6	few	-	TGTGCAAGTCGCTTCCCCCGCCAGACGATGTATAATTCACCCCTCCACTTT	CASRFPRQTMYNSPLHF
TRBV4-3	TRBJ1-5	few	-	TGCGCCAGCAGCCCCGGACCGACTAGCAATCAGCCCCAGCATTTT	CASSPGPTSNQPQHF
TRBV19	TRBJ1-1	-	-	TGTGCCAGTAGCCCACCCCGGGCCCTACCACTATACCGGGGATTGAACACTGAAGCTTTCTTT	CASSPPRALPLYRGLNTEAFF
TRBV7-2	TRBJ1-4	-	TRBD1	TGTGCCAGCAGCTTAGCCCGGACAGGGTGGGAACTGTTTTTT	CASSLARTGWELFF